The clone carrying this T cell receptor (beta chain) appeared once. Antigen unknown. The data derive from a study of OX40 agonist ivuxolimab in advanced cancers. About the research overall: Of mixed ages from roughly 23 to 80 and averaging roughly 64 years, the group was roughly 85% male. Three patients responded partially, comprising one with hepatocellular carcinoma and two with cutaneous melanoma. Study-wide findings and caveats: Low normalized T-cell clonal expansion was additionally recorded for some nonresponders. Antigen specificity was not determined for the expanded peripheral T cells.

The method was immunoSEQ multiplex PCR; TCRdb's version includes in-frame clones alone and lacks a portion of them. Of some 51,000 clones in the sample, around 86% are singletons; the top ten hold roughly 15%. This CDR3 contains 13 residues. Germline trimming cut 9 bases from V and 4 bases from J; bases unmatched to any gene: 3. Germline V lookup: CDR1 LNHDA, CDR2 SQIVND (reference sequence). The sequencing here drew on CD4+ or CD8+ T cells sorted from blood, taken in a trial of the OX40 agonist ivuxolimab. The genes are TRBV19 and TRBJ2-3; 11 bases are a match to TRBD1. The source of this sequence is an adult with an advanced solid tumor such as melanoma, head and neck, liver or kidney cancer. The CDR3 DNA follows: TGTGCCAGCCGGGACAGGGGGGCAGATACGCAGTATTTT. The encoded protein is CASRDRGADTQYF.